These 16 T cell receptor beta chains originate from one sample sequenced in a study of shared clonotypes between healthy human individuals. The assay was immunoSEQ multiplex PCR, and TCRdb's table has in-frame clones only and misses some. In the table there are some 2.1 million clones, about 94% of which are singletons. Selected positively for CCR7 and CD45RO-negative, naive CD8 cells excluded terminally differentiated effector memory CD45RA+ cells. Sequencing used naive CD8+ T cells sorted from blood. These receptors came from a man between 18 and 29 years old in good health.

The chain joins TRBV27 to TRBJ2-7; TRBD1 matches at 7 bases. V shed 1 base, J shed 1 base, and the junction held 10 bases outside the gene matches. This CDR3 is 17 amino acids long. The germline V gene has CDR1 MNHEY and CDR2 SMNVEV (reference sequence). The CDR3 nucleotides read TGTGCCAGCAGTTTATTAGGCAAGACAGGGTCTTCCTACGAGCAGTACTTC. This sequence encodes CASSLLGKTGSSYEQYF.

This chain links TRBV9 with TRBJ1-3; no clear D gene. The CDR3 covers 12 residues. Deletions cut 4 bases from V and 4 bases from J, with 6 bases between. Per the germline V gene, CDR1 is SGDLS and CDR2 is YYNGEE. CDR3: CASSQVGNTIYF. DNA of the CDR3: TGTGCCAGCAGCCAAGTCGGAAACACCATATATTTT.

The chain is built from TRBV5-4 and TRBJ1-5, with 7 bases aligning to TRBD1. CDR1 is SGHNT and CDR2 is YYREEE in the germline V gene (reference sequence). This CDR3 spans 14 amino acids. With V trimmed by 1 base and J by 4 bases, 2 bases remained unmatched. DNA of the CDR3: TGTGCCAGCAGCTTGACAGGGGAGAATCAGCCCCAGCATTTT. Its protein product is CASSLTGENQPQHF.

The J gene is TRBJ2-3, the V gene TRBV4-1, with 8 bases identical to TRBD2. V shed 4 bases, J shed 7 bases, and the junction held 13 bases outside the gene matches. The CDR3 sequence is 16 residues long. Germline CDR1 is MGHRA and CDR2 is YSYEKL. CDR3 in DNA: TGCGCCAGCAGCCGCGAGCGGGAGATAGGAGTAAATACGCAGTATTTT. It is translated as CASSREREIGVNTQYF.

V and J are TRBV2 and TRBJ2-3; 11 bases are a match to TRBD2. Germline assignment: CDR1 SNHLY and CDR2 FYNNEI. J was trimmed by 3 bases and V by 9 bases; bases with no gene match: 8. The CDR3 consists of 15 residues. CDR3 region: CARGLAGVNTDTQYF. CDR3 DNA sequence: TGTGCCAGAGGACTAGCGGGCGTTAATACAGATACGCAGTATTTT.

Here the CDR3 reads CASSQDSDTQYF. CDR3 DNA sequence: TGTGCCAGCAGTCAGGACTCCGATACGCAGTATTTT. V and J are TRBV6-5 and TRBJ2-3; tentatively, D is TRBD2 (5 bases). Germline V CDR1 and CDR2: MNHEY, SVGAGI. Deletions cut 5 bases from V and 6 bases from J, with 9 bases between. The CDR3 sequence is 12 residues long.

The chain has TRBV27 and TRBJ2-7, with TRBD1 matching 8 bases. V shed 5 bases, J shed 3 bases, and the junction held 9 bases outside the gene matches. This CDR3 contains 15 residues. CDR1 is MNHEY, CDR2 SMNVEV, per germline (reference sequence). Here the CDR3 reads CASSANPGTGYEQYF. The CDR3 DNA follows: TGTGCCAGCAGTGCCAACCCTGGGACAGGCTACGAGCAGTACTTC.

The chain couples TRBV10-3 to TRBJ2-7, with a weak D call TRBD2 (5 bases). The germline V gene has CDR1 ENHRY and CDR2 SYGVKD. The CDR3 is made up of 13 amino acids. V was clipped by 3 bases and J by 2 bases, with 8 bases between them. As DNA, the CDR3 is TGTGCCATCAGTGATGCGGGTCCCTACGAGCAGTACTTC. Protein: CAISDAGPYEQYF.

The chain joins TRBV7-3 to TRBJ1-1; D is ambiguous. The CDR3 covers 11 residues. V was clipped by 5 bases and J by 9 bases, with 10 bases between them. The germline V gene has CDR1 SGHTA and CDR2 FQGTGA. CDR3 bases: TGTGCCAGCAGCCCCTTGGTCCAAGCTTTCTTT. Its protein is CASSPLVQAFF.

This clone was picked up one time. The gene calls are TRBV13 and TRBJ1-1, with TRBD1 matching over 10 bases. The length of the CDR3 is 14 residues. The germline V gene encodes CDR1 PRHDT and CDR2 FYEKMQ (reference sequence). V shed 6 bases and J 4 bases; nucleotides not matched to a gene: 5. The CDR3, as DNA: TGTGCCAGCAGTTCGGACAGGGGGGGCACTGAAGCTTTCTTT. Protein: CASSSDRGGTEAFF.

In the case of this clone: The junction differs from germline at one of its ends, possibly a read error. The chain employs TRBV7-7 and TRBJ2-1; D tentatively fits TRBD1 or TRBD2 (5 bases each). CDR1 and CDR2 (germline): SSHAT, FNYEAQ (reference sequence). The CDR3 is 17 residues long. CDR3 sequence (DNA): TGTGCTAGCAGCTTAAGGGTTCCGGGACCCTATTACAATGAGCAGTTCTTC. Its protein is CASSLRVPGPYYNEQFF.

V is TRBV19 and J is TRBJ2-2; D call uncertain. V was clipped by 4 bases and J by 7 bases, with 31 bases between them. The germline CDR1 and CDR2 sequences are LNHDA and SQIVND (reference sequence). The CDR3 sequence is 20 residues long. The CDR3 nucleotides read TGTGCCAGTAGTACCGTAAAAGATTTCAGTCTTTCGTTGGGTTTCGGGGAGCTGTTTTTT. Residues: CASSTVKDFSLSLGFGELFF. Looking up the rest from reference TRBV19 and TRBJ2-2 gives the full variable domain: DGGITQSPKYLFRKEGQNVTLSCEQNLNHDAMYWYRQDPGQGLRLIYYSQIVNDFQKGDIAEGYSVSREKKESFPLTVTSAQKNPTAFYLCASSTVKDFSLSLGFGELFFGEGSRLTVL.

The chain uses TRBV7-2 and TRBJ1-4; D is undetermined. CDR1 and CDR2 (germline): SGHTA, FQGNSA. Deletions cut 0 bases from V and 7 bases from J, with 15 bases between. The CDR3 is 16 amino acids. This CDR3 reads CASSLARECLCEKLFF. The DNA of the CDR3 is TGTGCCAGCAGCTTAGCAAGGGAATGCCTATGTGAAAAACTGTTTTTT.

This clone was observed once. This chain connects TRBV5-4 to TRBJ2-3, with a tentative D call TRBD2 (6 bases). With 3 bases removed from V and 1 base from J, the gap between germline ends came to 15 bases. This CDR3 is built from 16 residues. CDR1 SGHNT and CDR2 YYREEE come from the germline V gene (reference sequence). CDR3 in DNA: TGTGCCAGCAGCTGGGGCGCGGGGCCCGGCACAGATACGCAGTATTTT. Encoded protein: CASSWGAGPGTDTQYF.

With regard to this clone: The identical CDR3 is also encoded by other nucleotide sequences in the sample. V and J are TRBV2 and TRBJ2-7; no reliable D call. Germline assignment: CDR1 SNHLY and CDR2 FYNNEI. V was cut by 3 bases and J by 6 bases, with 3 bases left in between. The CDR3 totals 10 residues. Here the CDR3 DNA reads TGTGCCAGCAGTGAGGGCGAGCAGTACTTC. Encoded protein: CASSEGEQYF.

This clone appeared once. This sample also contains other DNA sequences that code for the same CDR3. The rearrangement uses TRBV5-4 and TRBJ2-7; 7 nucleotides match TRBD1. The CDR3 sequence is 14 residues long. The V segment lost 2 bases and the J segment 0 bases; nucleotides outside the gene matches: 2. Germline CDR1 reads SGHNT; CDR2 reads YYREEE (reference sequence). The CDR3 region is CASSLGDSSYEQYF. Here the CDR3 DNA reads TGTGCCAGCAGCTTAGGGGACAGCTCCTACGAGCAGTACTTC.